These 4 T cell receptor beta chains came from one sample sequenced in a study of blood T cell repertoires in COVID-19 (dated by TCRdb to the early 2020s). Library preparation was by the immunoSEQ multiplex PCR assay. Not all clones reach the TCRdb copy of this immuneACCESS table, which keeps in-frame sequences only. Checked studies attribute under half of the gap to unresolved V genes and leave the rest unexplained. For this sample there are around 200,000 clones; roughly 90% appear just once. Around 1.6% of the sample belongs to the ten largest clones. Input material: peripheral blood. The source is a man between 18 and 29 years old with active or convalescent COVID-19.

CDR3 in amino acids: CASSIPGGYFTEAFF. The CDR3 DNA reads TGTGCCAGTAGTATACCAGGGGGCTATTTCACTGAAGCTTTCTTT. The chain is built from TRBV19 and TRBJ1-1, with 8 bases lining up with TRBD1. V dropped 2 bases and J dropped 4; count of bases not matched to a gene: 6. Germline assignment: CDR1 LNHDA and CDR2 SQIVND (reference sequence). CDR3 length: 15 amino acids.

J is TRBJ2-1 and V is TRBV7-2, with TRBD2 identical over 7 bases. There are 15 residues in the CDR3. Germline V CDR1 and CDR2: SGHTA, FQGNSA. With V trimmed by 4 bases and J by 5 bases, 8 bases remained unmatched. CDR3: CASSWDYTSDNEQFF. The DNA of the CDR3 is TGTGCCAGCAGCTGGGACTACACTAGTGACAATGAGCAGTTCTTC.

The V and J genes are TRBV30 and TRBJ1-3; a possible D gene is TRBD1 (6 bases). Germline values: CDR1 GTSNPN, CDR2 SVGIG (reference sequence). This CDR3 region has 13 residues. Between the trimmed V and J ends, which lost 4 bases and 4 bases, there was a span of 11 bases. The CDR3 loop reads CAWNSGQGNTIYF. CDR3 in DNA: TGTGCCTGGAATTCTGGACAGGGAAACACCATATATTTT. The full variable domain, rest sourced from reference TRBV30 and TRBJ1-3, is SQTIHQWPATLVQPVGSPLSLECTVEGTSNPNLYWYRQAAGRGLQLLFYSVGIGQISSEVPQNLSASRPQDRQFILSSKKLLLSDSGFYLCAWNSGQGNTIYFGEGSWLTVV.

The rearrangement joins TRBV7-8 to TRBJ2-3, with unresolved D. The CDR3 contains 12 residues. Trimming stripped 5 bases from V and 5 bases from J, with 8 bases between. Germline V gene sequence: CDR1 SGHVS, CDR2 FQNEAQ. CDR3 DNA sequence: TGTGCCAGCAGCCTTAGTGTAGATACGCAGTATTTT. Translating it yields CASSLSVDTQYF.